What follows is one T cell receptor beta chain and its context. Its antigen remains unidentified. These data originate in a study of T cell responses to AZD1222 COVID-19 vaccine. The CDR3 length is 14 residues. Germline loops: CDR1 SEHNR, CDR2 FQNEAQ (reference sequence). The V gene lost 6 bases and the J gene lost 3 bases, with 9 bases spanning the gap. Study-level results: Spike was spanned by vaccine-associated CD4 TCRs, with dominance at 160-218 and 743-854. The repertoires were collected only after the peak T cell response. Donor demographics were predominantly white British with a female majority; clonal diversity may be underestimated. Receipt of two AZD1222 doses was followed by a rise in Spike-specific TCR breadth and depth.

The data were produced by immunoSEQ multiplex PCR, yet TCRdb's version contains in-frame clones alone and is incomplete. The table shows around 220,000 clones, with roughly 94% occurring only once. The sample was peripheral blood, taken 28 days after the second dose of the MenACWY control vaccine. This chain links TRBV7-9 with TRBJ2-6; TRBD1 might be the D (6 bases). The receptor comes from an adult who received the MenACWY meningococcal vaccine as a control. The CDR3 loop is CASSRGIGANVLTF. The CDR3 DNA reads TGTGCCAGCAGTAGGGGGATTGGGGCCAACGTCCTGACTTTC.